The clone carrying this T cell receptor (beta chain) was seen ten or more times. Its antigen is not identified. The sample is drawn from a study of identical twins. TCRdb reanalysed the 5' RACE reads using MiXCR and keeps one entry per CDR3 protein. In the table there are 420,000 or so distinct CDR3 sequences, approximately 17% of which are singletons. V shed 4 bases and J 5 bases; nucleotides not matched to a gene: 10. The CDR3 consists of 16 residues. Germline CDR1 MNHEY, CDR2 SVGAGI. Study outcomes and limitations: The presence of invariant MAIT and iNKT cells could partly confound analyses of zero-insertion sequences.

Healthy Caucasians provided all donations. This clonotype was obtained from a man in his fifties or sixties in good health. This chain uses TRBV6-5 with TRBJ1-2; 10 nucleotides match TRBD1. Sequencing input: naive T cells sorted from blood. The chain's CDR3 is CASSSKDRDRGYGYTF. CDR3 bases: TGTGCCAGCAGTTCAAAGGACAGGGACAGGGGATATGGCTACACCTTC.